This entry lists 10 T cell receptor beta chains sequenced from one sample in a study of memory CD4+ T cells and cytomegalovirus serostatus (dated 2019 in TCRdb). The method behind the library was the immunoSEQ multiplex PCR assay. As stored in TCRdb, this immuneACCESS dataset retains in-frame rearrangements with V and J assigned. A fraction of the clones does not appear; measured against another copy, unresolved V genes explain less than half of the discrepancy, and the remainder lacks a known reason. In this sample the table shows over 55,000 clones, around 80% of which occur a single time. Of the sample, about 0.8% falls within the top ten clones. Single viable CD3+CD4+CD8-CD45RO+ cells were sorted as memory CD4+ T cells on a FACSAria II. The sample comprised memory CD4+ T cells from blood. These TCRs come from an adult in good health and CMV-seronegative.

The rearrangement links TRBV29-1 to TRBJ1-6; weak D call: TRBD1 (6 bases). CDR1 and CDR2 (germline): SQVTM, ANQGSEA. The CDR3 consists of 11 residues. Trimming pared 4 bases from V and 9 bases from J, leaving 7 bases between. The CDR3 nucleotides read TGCAGCGTTGTCAGGGGTTCACCCCTCCACTTT. It yields the protein CSVVRGSPLHF.

This chain links TRBV15 with TRBJ1-2; possible D gene TRBD1, 6 bases. Trimming took off 3 bases at V and 4 bases at J, with 6 bases between the two ends. The CDR3 covers 12 residues. Germline lookup yields CDR1 LNHNV and CDR2 YYDKDF (reference sequence). The CDR3 reads CATSRDSYGYTF. The DNA for the CDR3 is TGTGCCACCAGCAGGGACAGCTATGGCTACACCTTC.

This clone showed up just a few times. The rearrangement joins TRBV7-2 to TRBJ2-7, with TRBD2 identical over 9 bases. The CDR3 has 15 amino acids. Per the germline V gene, CDR1 is SGHTA and CDR2 is FQGNSA. Trimming at V came to 5 bases and at J to 0 bases, leaving 5 bases not matched to a gene. The DNA for the CDR3 is TGTGCCAGCAGCGTACTAGCGGGTCCCTCCTACGAGCAGTACTTC. This translates into CASSVLAGPSYEQYF.

This chain connects TRBV30 to TRBJ2-5; no clear D gene. Per the germline V gene, CDR1 is GTSNPN and CDR2 is SVGIG (reference sequence). V dropped 0 bases and J dropped 4 bases, with 15 bases sitting between them. This CDR3 comprises 15 residues. The CDR3 sequence is CAWSVRSSFRETQYF. The CDR3 DNA sequence: TGTGCCTGGAGTGTACGCTCTAGTTTCCGAGAGACCCAGTACTTC.

The chain joins TRBV4-1 to TRBJ2-3, with D hard to call. The CDR3 has 17 residues. Germline CDR1 and CDR2: MGHRA and YSYEKL. The V end was cut by 3 bases, the J end by 2 bases, with 18 bases between. The CDR3 DNA reads TGCGCCAGCAGCCAGAAAGGACGTGAAGTGGTCACAGATACGCAGTATTTT. As protein: CASSQKGREVVTDTQYF.

This chain links TRBV6-5 with TRBJ1-2; 9 bases agree with TRBD1. The V segment lost 6 bases and the J segment 4 bases; nucleotides outside the gene matches: 3. The germline CDR1 and CDR2 sequences are MNHEY and SVGAGI. This CDR3 has 13 amino acids. This CDR3 is CASRRQGGYGYTF. CDR3 coding DNA: TGTGCCAGCAGACGACAGGGGGGCTATGGCTACACCTTC.

This clone was counted a single time. The rearrangement uses TRBV6-5 and TRBJ2-7; no definite D call. Trimming removed 3 bases at V and 4 bases at J, with 10 bases between. The CDR3 covers 13 residues. CDR1 and CDR2 from the germline V gene are MNHEY and SVGAGI. As DNA, the CDR3 is TGTGCCAGCAGTTATGGGGTGGAGTACGAGCAGTACTTC. Protein product: CASSYGVEYEQYF.

The chain is built from TRBV6-5 and TRBJ2-2; perhaps TRBD1 as D (6 bases). With 5 bases removed from V and 0 bases from J, the gap between germline ends came to 7 bases. The V gene's germline CDR1 is MNHEY and CDR2 SVGAGI. The CDR3 is made up of 14 amino acids. CDR3 loop: CASSRTANTGELFF. CDR3 DNA: TGTGCCAGCAGTCGGACAGCGAACACCGGGGAGCTGTTTTTT.

The count of this clone is one. V gene TRBV9 combines with J gene TRBJ2-5; D may be TRBD1 (6 bases). Germline loops: CDR1 SGDLS, CDR2 YYNGEE. The germline V and J ends were trimmed by 0 bases and 6 bases, with 9 bases remaining between them. This CDR3 comprises 13 residues. CDR3 sequence: CASSVAGHQTQYF. As DNA, the CDR3 is TGTGCCAGCAGCGTAGCGGGACACCAGACCCAGTACTTC.

The chain carries TRBV10-3 and TRBJ2-3; D may correspond to TRBD1 or TRBD2 (5 bases each). Per the germline V gene, CDR1 is ENHRY and CDR2 is SYGVKD. Trimming stripped 6 bases from V and 0 bases from J, with 7 bases between. The length of the CDR3 is 13 residues. CDR3 sequence reads: CAIRGVSTDTQYF. DNA for the CDR3: TGTGCCATCAGGGGGGTTAGCACAGATACGCAGTATTTT.